One and the same sample provided the 24 T cell receptor beta chains below, sequenced in a study of T cell changes during pregnancy in multiple sclerosis. Only in-frame clones appear in the TCRdb table, and some are missing; sequencing was by immunoSEQ multiplex PCR. This table holds almost 35,000 clones, about nine tenths found once. Here the sequenced sample was CD8+ T cells from peripheral blood mononuclear cells, taken in the first trimester of pregnancy. These TCRs come from a female donor with multiple sclerosis, enrolled in a pregnancy study.

This clone was seen just once. V gene TRBV27 combines with J gene TRBJ1-1, with TRBD1 matching 7 bases. Germline-derived CDR1 and CDR2 are MNHEY and SMNVEV (reference sequence). CDR3 length: 14 residues. The V segment lost 0 bases and the J segment 8 bases; nucleotides outside the gene matches: 6. This CDR3 is CASSLSGWGQEAFF. The CDR3 nucleotides read TGTGCCAGCAGTTTATCGGGTTGGGGACAGGAAGCTTTCTTT.

The chain links TRBV6-5 to TRBJ2-5; 10 bases are a match to TRBD2. V gave up 8 bases and J gave up 7 bases; unmatched junction bases: 7. Germline CDR1 and CDR2: MNHEY and SVGAGI. This CDR3 region has 13 residues. The CDR3 DNA sequence: TGTGCCAGCTCTAGCGGGAGTGACTTGACCCAGTACTTC. It specifies CASSSGSDLTQYF.

J is TRBJ2-1 and V is TRBV9, with TRBD2 matching over 12 bases. The CDR3 is 15 residues long. V lost 2 bases to trimming and J lost 8 bases; unmatched junction nucleotides: 5. Germline CDR1 and CDR2: SGDLS and YYNGEE. This chain's CDR3 is CASSVASGRVDEQFF. The CDR3 DNA reads TGTGCCAGCAGCGTGGCTAGCGGGAGGGTCGATGAGCAGTTCTTC.

Here the CDR3 reads CASSPGTGEAFF. In nucleotides, the CDR3 is TGTGCCAGCAGCCCCGGGACAGGGGAAGCTTTCTTT. This chain joins TRBV11-2 and TRBJ1-1; 9 positions match TRBD1. The CDR3 loop spans 12 amino acids. The junction had 3 bases not matched to a gene; V was cut back by 5 bases and J by 8 bases. The germline V gene has CDR1 SGHAT and CDR2 FQNNGV.

This clone has just one count. The chain has TRBV18 and TRBJ2-2, with 9 positions matching TRBD1. V shed 1 base, J shed 3 bases, and the junction held 3 bases outside the gene matches. This CDR3 contains 16 residues. Germline loops: CDR1 KGHSH, CDR2 LQKENI. The CDR3 sequence is CASSPRDRVHTGELFF. CDR3 in DNA: TGTGCCAGCTCACCACGGGACAGGGTTCACACCGGGGAGCTGTTTTTT.

The chain joins TRBV7-2 to TRBJ1-2, with 8 positions matching TRBD1. The germline V gene has CDR1 SGHTA and CDR2 FQGNSA. J was trimmed by 4 bases and V by 5 bases; bases with no gene match: 9. This CDR3 has 15 residues. CDR3 sequence (DNA): TGTGCCAGCAGCCACGGACAGGGCTGGGGCTATGGCTACACCTTC. As protein: CASSHGQGWGYGYTF.

The J gene is TRBJ1-5, the V gene TRBV19; D is unresolved. CDR3 length: 13 amino acids. Germline CDR1 and CDR2: LNHDA and SQIVND (reference sequence). Trimming shortened V by 3 bases and J by 6 bases, and 9 bases separated the two germline ends. The CDR3 here is CASSMEGTQPQHF. CDR3 DNA: TGTGCCAGTAGTATGGAGGGTACTCAGCCCCAGCATTTT.

CDR3 nucleotides: TGTGCCAGCAGCCACTCAAAGGAGCAGTTCTTC. This encodes CASSHSKEQFF. The chain is built from TRBV5-4 and TRBJ2-1; D gene unclear. With 4 bases removed from V and 10 bases from J, the gap between germline ends came to 9 bases. CDR1 is SGHNT, CDR2 YYREEE, per germline (reference sequence). The CDR3 loop spans 11 amino acids.

This CDR3 is CASSLDRGQGDEQFF. The CDR3 DNA is TGTGCCAGCAGCTTAGATCGCGGTCAAGGGGATGAGCAGTTCTTC. V usage is TRBV11-3 and J usage is TRBJ2-1; D is perhaps TRBD1 (5 bases). Germline assignment: CDR1 SGHNT and CDR2 YENEEA. The CDR3 has 15 residues. V lost 0 bases, J lost 8 bases, and 14 bases lay in between. Together with reference TRBV11-3 and TRBJ2-1, the CDR3 gives the full variable domain: EAGVVQSPRYKIIEKKQPVAFWCNPISGHNTLYWYLQNLGQGPELLIRYENEEAVDDSQLPKDRFSAERLKGVDSTLKIQPAELGDSAVYLCASSLDRGQGDEQFFGPGTRLTVL.

J is TRBJ2-7 and V is TRBV28, with D perhaps matching TRBD1 (6 bases). From germline, CDR1 is MDHEN and CDR2 SYDVKM. Trimming pared 6 bases from V and 2 bases from J, leaving 20 bases between. The CDR3 contains 16 residues. CDR3 nucleotides: TGTGCCAGCAGCTACGGTCCAGGGGTATACCCCTACGAGCAGTACTTC. Translation: CASSYGPGVYPYEQYF.

As to this clone: Other DNA sequences within the sample encode an identical CDR3. The chain carries TRBV7-9 and TRBJ1-4; tentative D call: TRBD1 (6 bases). V lost 5 bases to trimming and J lost 7 bases, with 11 bases between them. The CDR3 runs to 13 residues. Germline loops: CDR1 SEHNR, CDR2 FQNEAQ (reference sequence). The CDR3 bases are TGTGCCAGCAGCCCCACAGGGACTGAAAAACTGTTTTTT. As protein: CASSPTGTEKLFF. The full variable domain, its missing parts supplied by reference TRBV7-9 and TRBJ1-4, is DTGVSQNPRHKITKRGQNVTFRCDPISEHNRLYWYRQTLGQGPEFLTYFQNEAQLEKSRLLSDRFSAERPKGSFSTLEIQRTEQGDSAMYLCASSPTGTEKLFFGSGTQLSVL.

The chain links TRBV7-8 to TRBJ1-2; the match to TRBD1 covers 9 bases. V was pared by 6 bases and J by 3 bases, with 14 bases of the junction left unmatched. Germline V CDR1 and CDR2: SGHVS, FQNEAQ. The CDR3 runs to 17 residues. The DNA of the CDR3 is TGTGCCAGCAGTTCGGGGGGGACAGGGTATTGGGACTATGGCTACACCTTC. Its translation: CASSSGGTGYWDYGYTF.

V is TRBV19 and J is TRBJ1-5; a possible D gene is TRBD1 (5 bases). CDR1 and CDR2 (germline): LNHDA, SQIVND (reference sequence). Trimming cost V 3 bases and J 7 bases, with 13 bases left between them. The CDR3 runs 14 residues. In DNA form, the CDR3 reads TGTGCCAGTAGTATCCTAGGGGTAGGGCAGCCCCAGCATTTT. Its translation: CASSILGVGQPQHF.

This chain uses TRBV11-2 with TRBJ1-4; D unresolved. This CDR3 contains 14 residues. V gave up 2 bases and J gave up 3 bases, with 7 bases separating them. Germline CDR1 is SGHAT and CDR2 is FQNNGV. The CDR3: CASSLTVSNEKLFF. The CDR3 DNA sequence: TGTGCCAGCAGCTTAACGGTGTCTAATGAAAAACTGTTTTTT.

V and J are TRBV9 and TRBJ2-3, with 7 positions matching TRBD1. The CDR3 runs 16 residues. J was trimmed by 2 bases and V by 5 bases; bases with no gene match: 11. Germline CDR1 is SGDLS and CDR2 is YYNGEE. CDR3 coding DNA: TGTGCCAGCAGTGGCGTTAGGGACAGATTCACAGATACGCAGTATTTT. Its protein product is CASSGVRDRFTDTQYF.

The V call is TRBV27, the J call TRBJ2-1, with 9 bases lining up with TRBD2. The germline V gene encodes CDR1 MNHEY and CDR2 SMNVEV (reference sequence). The V segment lost 5 bases and the J segment 3 bases; nucleotides outside the gene matches: 2. This CDR3 has 14 residues. The CDR3 region has the DNA TGTGCCAGCAGTAGGACTAGCGACTACAATGAGCAGTTCTTC. Translated: CASSRTSDYNEQFF.

CDR3 nucleotide sequence: TGCGCCAGCAGCCCGATGGGAGGATCGAGCGAGCAGTACTTC. Encoded protein: CASSPMGGSSEQYF. The V gene is TRBV5-1, the J gene TRBJ2-7; maybe TRBD2 (6 bases). This CDR3 contains 14 residues. Trimming pared 4 bases from V and 6 bases from J, leaving 17 bases between. Germline CDR1 SGHRS, CDR2 YFSETQ. Complete variable domain (other parts from reference TRBV5-1 and TRBJ2-7): KAGVTQTPRYLIKTRGQQVTLSCSPISGHRSVSWYQQTPGQGLQFLFEYFSETQRNKGNFPGRFSGRQFSNSRSEMNVSTLELGDSALYLCASSPMGGSSEQYFGPGTRLTVT.

To note about this clone: Other DNA sequences in the sample encode the same CDR3. The CDR3 coding sequence is TGTGCCAGCAGTTTTTTAGAAAGCACAGATACGCAGTATTTT. Encoded protein: CASSFLESTDTQYF. The chain has TRBV28 and TRBJ2-3; D is unclear. Germline values: CDR1 MDHEN, CDR2 SYDVKM. The CDR3 spans 14 residues. Between the trimmed V and J ends, which lost 3 bases and 0 bases, there was a span of 7 bases.

This chain links TRBV7-9 with TRBJ2-4, with 10 bases aligning to TRBD2. The germline CDR1 and CDR2 sequences are SEHNR and FQNEAQ (reference sequence). The length of the CDR3 is 16 residues. The ends lost 3 bases at V and 2 bases at J; junction bases unmatched: 4. The CDR3 DNA reads TGTGCCAGCAGCTTTACTAGCGGGATTTCCAAAAACATTCAGTACTTC. It is translated as CASSFTSGISKNIQYF.

V and J are TRBV28 and TRBJ2-3; TRBD2 aligns across 12 bases. Germline V CDR1 and CDR2: MDHEN, SYDVKM. This CDR3 is built from 18 residues. The J segment lost 6 bases and the V segment lost 2 bases, leaving 12 bases of the junction unmatched. The CDR3: CASSLSSLAGGRADTQYF. CDR3 sequence (DNA): TGTGCCAGCAGTTTAAGTTCCCTAGCGGGAGGGAGAGCGGATACGCAGTATTTT.

The chain employs TRBV28 and TRBJ2-7; D is unresolved. CDR1 is MDHEN and CDR2 is SYDVKM in the germline V gene. The CDR3 length is 14 residues. V dropped 2 bases and J dropped 3 bases, with 11 bases sitting between them. CDR3 nucleotide sequence: TGTGCCAGCAGTTTACTAGGCCCCCACTACGAGCAGTACTTC. It codes for CASSLLGPHYEQYF.

The chain is built from TRBV27 and TRBJ2-5; the D is unclear. This CDR3 is built from 11 residues. Germline-derived CDR1 and CDR2 are MNHEY and SMNVEV (reference sequence). The V gene lost 6 bases and the J gene lost 2 bases, with 4 bases spanning the gap. The CDR3 loop is CASSFQETQYF. The CDR3 nucleotides read TGTGCCAGCAGCTTTCAAGAGACCCAGTACTTC.

CDR3: CASSRGDRGRDYTF. The CDR3 DNA follows: TGCGCCAGCAGCCGAGGGGACAGGGGGCGTGACTACACCTTC. The rearrangement links TRBV4-1 to TRBJ1-2; 12 nucleotides agree with TRBD1. The CDR3 totals 14 residues. Germline CDR1 is MGHRA and CDR2 is YSYEKL. The trim removed 4 bases at V and 10 bases at J, leaving 7 bases unmatched.

The genes are TRBV11-2 and TRBJ2-1, with a tentative D call TRBD2 (6 bases). Trimming shortened V by 1 base and J by 5 bases, and 15 bases separated the two germline ends. This CDR3 has 16 residues. Germline-derived CDR1 and CDR2 are SGHAT and FQNNGV. In DNA form, the CDR3 reads TGTGCCAGCAGCTTAGGGGACTTACGGGCGGACAATGAGCAGTTCTTC. Its protein product is CASSLGDLRADNEQFF.